This TCR beta chain was documented in a study of chronic HIV infection and antiretroviral therapy. TCRdb called the 5' RACE reads again in MiXCR, with one record for every CDR3 protein. The profile shows about 38,000 distinct CDR3 sequences, 7% to 10% of them singletons. From germline, CDR1 is MDHEN and CDR2 SYDVKM. With 8 bases removed from V and 0 bases from J, the gap between germline ends came to 20 bases. The CDR3 runs to 17 residues. The chain has TRBV28 and TRBJ2-4; D perhaps matches TRBD2 (6 bases). The sample taken for sequencing was peripheral blood. The origin of this receptor is an adult who had HIV and had not received antiretroviral therapy, or was an uninfected healthy control (not recorded which). CDR3 DNA sequence: TGTGCCAGCGGAATATGGCGCGGGGCTCAAGCCAAAAACATTCAGTACTTC. Its protein product is CASGIWRGAQAKNIQYF.